Below, 30 T cell receptor beta chains from the same sample are listed, as sequenced in a study of CD8+ T cells in alopecia areata. It was cDNA, reverse transcribed from extracted RNA, that served as the sequencing template. Assay: immunoSEQ multiplex PCR; the TCRdb copy retains only in-frame clones and omits some. The data hold about 120,000 clones, with around 53% observed a single time. Treatment given: oral pan-JAK inhibitor, 5-10 mg twice daily. Sequencing was performed on CD4+ T cells sorted from blood, taken at week 4, from a patient treated with tofacitinib. The receptors come from a human donor with alopecia areata.

The chain uses TRBV5-6 and TRBJ2-6; TRBD1 matches 9 bases. Trimming took 1 base from V and 0 from J; bases not matched to a gene: 5. Germline-derived CDR1 and CDR2 are SGHDT and YYEEEE. This CDR3 region has 18 residues. In nucleotides, the CDR3 is TGTGCCAGCAGCTTGTGGGGACAGGGAACCTCTGGGGCCAACGTCCTGACTTTC. It codes for CASSLWGQGTSGANVLTF.

The rearrangement uses TRBV5-4 and TRBJ2-3; 10 bases are a match to TRBD1. The CDR3 is 16 amino acids. Germline loops: CDR1 SGHNT, CDR2 YYREEE (reference sequence). V gave up 2 bases and J gave up 4 bases; unmatched junction bases: 7. The CDR3 sequence: CASSFRDRGSSDTQYF. DNA of the CDR3: TGTGCCAGCAGCTTCCGGGACAGGGGAAGTTCAGATACGCAGTATTTT.

The chain employs TRBV5-1 and TRBJ2-3, with D uncertain. CDR3 length: 13 amino acids. CDR1 is SGHRS and CDR2 is YFSETQ in the germline V gene. Between the trimmed V and J ends, which lost 4 bases and 4 bases, there was a span of 10 bases. CDR3 sequence (DNA): TGCGCCAGCAGCAACCAAGGAGCAGATACGCAGTATTTT. Amino acids: CASSNQGADTQYF.

This clone was observed a single time. CDR3 DNA sequence: TGTGCCTTCGGGGCAGGCGGCAATCAGCCCCAGCATTTT. Its translation is CAFGAGGNQPQHF. This chain uses TRBV30 with TRBJ1-5; D is possibly TRBD1 (5 bases). CDR3 length: 13 amino acids. CDR1 is GTSNPN and CDR2 is SVGIG in the germline V gene (reference sequence). Deletions cut 7 bases from V and 2 bases from J, with 12 bases between. The full variable domain, in which reference TRBV30 and TRBJ1-5 provide the parts outside the CDR3, is SQTIHQWPATLVQPVGSPLSLECTVEGTSNPNLYWYRQAAGRGLQLLFYSVGIGQISSEVPQNLSASRPQDRQFILSSKKLLLSDSGFYLCAFGAGGNQPQHFGDGTRLSIL.

The V gene is TRBV29-1, the J gene TRBJ2-1; the match to TRBD1 covers 8 bases. Looked up from germline, CDR1 is SQVTM and CDR2 is ANQGSEA. Unmatched junction bases numbered 1, after V lost 3 bases and J lost 0 bases. This CDR3 has 14 residues. The CDR3 loop is CSVDDRGSYNEQFF. For the CDR3, the DNA is TGCAGCGTTGATGACAGGGGCTCCTACAATGAGCAGTTCTTC.

The rearrangement joins TRBV4-2 to TRBJ2-1; 10 nucleotides line up with TRBD2. The CDR3 is made up of 15 amino acids. V was clipped by 4 bases and J by 5 bases; unmatched bases: 5. Per the germline V gene, CDR1 is LGHNA and CDR2 is YNFKEQ. The CDR3 nucleotides are TGTGCCAGCAGCCGAGCGGGAGGGCCTGACAATGAGCAGTTCTTC. It translates to CASSRAGGPDNEQFF.

The V gene is TRBV25-1, the J gene TRBJ1-1; 10 nucleotides line up with TRBD1. CDR1 is MGHDK, CDR2 SYGVNS, per germline. CDR3 size: 15 residues. Trimming cost V 5 bases and J 1 base; bases outside gene matches: 4. The CDR3 sequence: CASSRQGARNTEAFF. In nucleotides, the CDR3 is TGTGCCAGCAGTAGACAGGGGGCAAGGAACACTGAAGCTTTCTTT.

The chain links TRBV30 to TRBJ1-1; D call uncertain. Between the trimmed V and J ends, which lost 2 bases and 3 bases, there was a span of 7 bases. The V gene's germline CDR1 is GTSNPN and CDR2 SVGIG (reference sequence). This CDR3 has 12 amino acids. As DNA, the CDR3 is TGTGCCTGGAGTAGCCATCACACTGAAGCTTTCTTT. This translates into CAWSSHHTEAFF.

J is TRBJ1-2 and V is TRBV4-2; 7 nucleotides match TRBD1. Germline lookup yields CDR1 LGHNA and CDR2 YNFKEQ. V lost 8 bases and J lost 3; bases outside the gene matches: 9. The length of the CDR3 is 14 residues. CDR3: CASQRGQTDYGYTF. CDR3 nucleotides: TGTGCCAGCCAGAGGGGACAGACTGACTATGGCTACACCTTC.

J is TRBJ2-7 and V is TRBV30; perhaps TRBD2 as D (5 bases). The CDR3 runs 14 residues. Germline lookup yields CDR1 GTSNPN and CDR2 SVGIG (reference sequence). V was shortened by 3 bases and J by 2 bases, with 14 bases between the two germline ends. The CDR3 DNA follows: TGTGCCTGGAGGGGGAGAGCCCCGACCTACGAGCAGTACTTC. Translation: CAWRGRAPTYEQYF.

Points on this clone: Other DNA sequences in this sample translate to the same CDR3. The chain carries TRBV6-6 and TRBJ1-5; the D is unclear. From germline, CDR1 is MNHNY and CDR2 SVGAGI (reference sequence). V was pared by 3 bases and J by 1 base, with 4 bases between. The CDR3 spans 13 residues. In DNA form, the CDR3 reads TGTGCCAGCAGTTATGGGAGCAATCAGCCCCAGCATTTT. Its translation: CASSYGSNQPQHF.

V usage is TRBV18 and J usage is TRBJ2-7; TRBD1 agrees at 8 bases. Germline V CDR1 and CDR2: KGHSH, LQKENI. CDR3 length: 14 amino acids. After removal of 1 base from V and 5 bases from J, the junction contained 4 bases not matched to a gene. The DNA of the CDR3 is TGTGCCAGCTCACCACTTGCGACAGGGGACGAGCAGTACTTC. Its protein product is CASSPLATGDEQYF. Together with reference TRBV18 and TRBJ2-7, the CDR3 gives the full variable domain: NAGVMQNPRHLVRRRGQEARLRCSPMKGHSHVYWYRQLPEEGLKFMVYLQKENIIDESGMPKERFSAEFPKEGPSILRIQQVVRGDSAAYFCASSPLATGDEQYFGPGTRLTVT.

This clone has more than one count but fewer than ten. The V and J genes are TRBV18 and TRBJ2-7, with D possibly TRBD1 on 6 matching bases. Germline CDR1 reads KGHSH; CDR2 reads LQKENI. This CDR3 is built from 13 residues. V was trimmed by 4 bases and J by 0 bases, leaving 7 bases between them. CDR3 nucleotide sequence: TGTGCCAGCTCACGGACAGCCTCCTACGAGCAGTACTTC. This encodes CASSRTASYEQYF. Combining the CDR3 with reference TRBV18 and TRBJ2-7 gives the whole variable domain NAGVMQNPRHLVRRRGQEARLRCSPMKGHSHVYWYRQLPEEGLKFMVYLQKENIIDESGMPKERFSAEFPKEGPSILRIQQVVRGDSAAYFCASSRTASYEQYFGPGTRLTVT.

The chain couples TRBV7-9 to TRBJ2-5, with 7 bases fitting TRBD1. The CDR3 spans 14 residues. V was pared by 4 bases and J by 2 bases, with 4 bases of the junction left unmatched. The germline V gene encodes CDR1 SEHNR and CDR2 FQNEAQ (reference sequence). The CDR3: CASSYTGQQETQYF. For the CDR3, the DNA is TGTGCCAGCAGCTACACGGGACAGCAAGAGACCCAGTACTTC. Supplemented by reference TRBV7-9 and TRBJ2-5, the full variable domain reads DTGVSQNPRHKITKRGQNVTFRCDPISEHNRLYWYRQTLGQGPEFLTYFQNEAQLEKSRLLSDRFSAERPKGSFSTLEIQRTEQGDSAMYLCASSYTGQQETQYFGPGTRLLVL.

The V call is TRBV5-1, the J call TRBJ1-4; TRBD1 is a possible D gene (5 bases). Germline V lookup: CDR1 SGHRS, CDR2 YFSETQ. The CDR3 runs to 15 residues. V was cut by 1 base and J by 5 bases, with 12 bases left in between. The CDR3, as DNA: TGCGCCAGCAGCTTGCTCGGGAGGGGAAATGAAAAACTGTTTTTT. Encoded protein: CASSLLGRGNEKLFF.

This clone appeared a few times. CDR3 DNA sequence: TGTGCCAGCACTCTGAACTACGAGCAGTACTTC. Its protein is CASTLNYEQYF. The chain carries TRBV6-5 and TRBJ2-7; D not resolved. V was clipped by 7 bases and J by 3 bases, with 7 bases between them. The germline CDR1 and CDR2 sequences are MNHEY and SVGAGI. The CDR3 length is 11 residues.

The J gene is TRBJ1-2, the V gene TRBV2, with TRBD1 as a possible D gene (6 bases). The CDR3 loop spans 13 amino acids. Germline V lookup: CDR1 SNHLY, CDR2 FYNNEI. Trimming removed 6 bases at V and 1 base at J, with 9 bases between. CDR3 sequence reads: CASRKQGNYGYTF. In DNA form, the CDR3 reads TGTGCCAGCAGGAAACAGGGTAACTATGGCTACACCTTC.

In its sample, this clone was seen a few times. J is TRBJ2-1 and V is TRBV6-5; TRBD1 aligns across 8 bases. This CDR3 is built from 14 residues. Germline V CDR1 and CDR2: MNHEY, SVGAGI. Trimming took 2 bases from V and 7 from J; bases not matched to a gene: 4. The CDR3 coding sequence is TGTGCCAGCAGTTACGACAGGGGTTGGAATGAGCAGTTCTTC. This translates into CASSYDRGWNEQFF.

V gene TRBV30 combines with J gene TRBJ2-7; D is undetermined. The CDR3 is 12 amino acids. The V gene's germline CDR1 is GTSNPN and CDR2 SVGIG (reference sequence). Trimming took 2 bases from V and 4 from J, leaving 9 bases between them. This CDR3 is CAWSFVRYEQYF. The CDR3 DNA reads TGTGCCTGGAGTTTTGTGCGGTACGAGCAGTACTTC.

J is TRBJ2-2 and V is TRBV18, with 8 nucleotides matching TRBD2. This CDR3 region has 15 residues. Germline CDR1 and CDR2: KGHSH and LQKENI. V shed 6 bases and J 4 bases; nucleotides not matched to a gene: 7. Written as DNA, the CDR3 is TGTGCCAGCTCGCCTCGCGGGGGGCGCACCGGGGAGCTGTTTTTT. This sequence encodes CASSPRGGRTGELFF. The full variable domain, rest sourced from reference TRBV18 and TRBJ2-2, is NAGVMQNPRHLVRRRGQEARLRCSPMKGHSHVYWYRQLPEEGLKFMVYLQKENIIDESGMPKERFSAEFPKEGPSILRIQQVVRGDSAAYFCASSPRGGRTGELFFGEGSRLTVL.

The rearrangement joins TRBV30 to TRBJ1-2; 8 bases line up with TRBD1. The CDR3 has 14 residues. The V gene's germline CDR1 is GTSNPN and CDR2 SVGIG (reference sequence). This CDR3 reads CAVPGGAMSEGYTF. CDR3 DNA sequence: TGTGCTGTTCCAGGGGGCGCAATGTCGGAGGGCTACACCTTC.

This clone turned up a few times. This chain connects TRBV2 to TRBJ2-7; 8 nucleotides line up with TRBD2. Germline V CDR1 and CDR2: SNHLY, FYNNEI. This CDR3 contains 14 residues. The trim removed 4 bases at V and 6 bases at J, leaving 8 bases unmatched. The CDR3 sequence is CASSVSREAGEQYF. The CDR3 DNA is TGTGCCAGCAGTGTCTCGCGGGAGGCGGGCGAGCAGTACTTC.

This chain joins TRBV30 and TRBJ1-2; tentatively, D is TRBD1 (6 bases). The CDR3 spans 16 residues. V was trimmed by 0 bases and J by 5 bases, leaving 19 bases between them. Germline V gene data show CDR1 as GTSNPN and CDR2 as SVGIG (reference sequence). DNA for the CDR3: TGTGCCTGGAGTGTACTCCCCGACAGGCCTGTATATGGCTACACCTTC. Residues: CAWSVLPDRPVYGYTF.

Here the CDR3 DNA reads TGTGCCATCAGTGAGTGGGACAGGGGCGGCACTGAAGCTTTCTTT. The encoded protein is CAISEWDRGGTEAFF. J is TRBJ1-1 and V is TRBV10-3, with 10 bases lining up with TRBD1. Germline loops: CDR1 ENHRY, CDR2 SYGVKD. J was trimmed by 4 bases and V by 1 base; bases with no gene match: 3. The CDR3 extends over 15 amino acids.

The rearrangement joins TRBV4-1 to TRBJ2-7; the D gene could be TRBD1 or TRBD2 (5 bases each). CDR1 MGHRA and CDR2 YSYEKL come from the germline V gene. The germline V and J ends were trimmed by 4 bases and 2 bases, with 12 bases remaining between them. This CDR3 has 14 amino acids. The CDR3 DNA is TGCGCCAGCAGCCCACGGGACCGTACCTACGAGCAGTACTTC. Translation: CASSPRDRTYEQYF.

The chain combines TRBV4-2 with TRBJ1-2; D uncertain. The CDR3 is made up of 15 amino acids. With 0 bases removed from V and 2 bases from J, the gap between germline ends came to 10 bases. Germline V lookup: CDR1 LGHNA, CDR2 YNFKEQ. This CDR3 reads CASSQDYWGNYGYTF. CDR3 coding DNA: TGTGCCAGCAGCCAAGATTATTGGGGAAACTATGGCTACACCTTC.

This clone came up a few times. The chain uses TRBV5-1 and TRBJ2-2, with unresolved D. This CDR3 comprises 12 residues. V lost 1 base, J lost 2 bases, and 0 bases lay in between. Germline V gene lookup returns CDR1 SGHRS and CDR2 YFSETQ. The CDR3 sequence is CASSLNTGELFF. The CDR3, as DNA: TGCGCCAGCAGCTTGAACACCGGGGAGCTGTTTTTT.

Turning to this clone: This may be a read error: a much more frequent sequence differs by one nucleotide. The chain uses TRBV6-1 and TRBJ2-5; D uncertain. Germline loops: CDR1 MNHNS, CDR2 SASEGT. V lost 5 bases to trimming and J lost 4 bases, with 5 bases between them. The CDR3 has 11 amino acids. The CDR3 nucleotides read TGTGCCAGCAGTTTTGGAGAGACCCAGTACTTC. Its translation is CASSFGETQYF.

This chain uses TRBV9 with TRBJ2-1; 12 nucleotides align to TRBD2. The trim removed 3 bases at V and 4 bases at J, leaving 5 bases unmatched. The CDR3 length is 16 residues. Germline V gene lookup returns CDR1 SGDLS and CDR2 YYNGEE. CDR3 coding DNA: TGTGCCAGCAGCGGCGGACTAGCGGGATTTTACAATGAGCAGTTCTTC. This gives the protein CASSGGLAGFYNEQFF.

The chain joins TRBV9 to TRBJ1-2, with D hard to call. V lost 0 bases to trimming and J lost 0 bases, with 9 bases between them. Germline V gene sequence: CDR1 SGDLS, CDR2 YYNGEE. The length of the CDR3 is 15 residues. The CDR3 nucleotides are TGTGCCAGCAGCGTAGCTACAGAAGCTAACTATGGCTACACCTTC. Protein: CASSVATEANYGYTF. Using reference TRBV9 and TRBJ1-2 for the parts outside the CDR3, the full variable domain is DSGVTQTPKHLITATGQRVTLRCSPRSGDLSVYWYQQSLDQGLQFLIQYYNGEERAKGNILERFSAQQFPDLHSELNLSSLELGDSALYFCASSVATEANYGYTFGSGTRLTVV.